The rows below give T cell receptor beta chains drawn from one sample of a study of blood T cell repertoires in COVID-19. Libraries were prepared by immunoSEQ multiplex PCR; TCRdb keeps only in-frame clonotypes and omits some of them. The sample records about half a million clones, roughly nine tenths being singletons. Specimen: peripheral blood. These receptors all come from a man between 18 and 29 years old with COVID-19, enrolled during active disease. Both conserved end residues are part of each CDR3. D genes are given only for firm matches. Size tells how often a clone was seen (once, few, many) or the class of an expanded clone, and some rows leave it out.

>TRBJ2-7|NA|TRBV12-3/TRBV12-4|TRBD2
CASAGVYEQYF
TGTGCCAGTGCGGGGGTCTACGAGCAGTACTTC
>TRBJ1-4|NA|TRBV6-2/TRBV6-3|TRBD1
CASSRRQGANEKLFF
TGTGCCAGCAGCCGAAGACAGGGAGCTAATGAAAAACTGTTTTTT
>TRBJ2-3|NA|TRBV10-2|NA
CASSRDTFSTDTQYF
TGCGCCAGCAGCCGGGACACCTTCAGCACAGATACGCAGTATTTT
>TRBJ1-2|NA|TRBV4-2|NA
CASSQDSGDYGYTF
TGTGCCAGCAGCCAAGATTCAGGGGACTATGGCTACACCTTC
>TRBJ2-1|NA|TRBV6-4|TRBD2
CANKVTLAAFNEQFF
TGTGCCAACAAGGTAACACTAGCGGCGTTCAATGAGCAGTTCTTC
>TRBJ1-2|few|TRBV7-9|NA
CASTASGGGDYGYTF
TGTGCCAGCACCGCGAGCGGGGGCGGTGACTATGGCTACACCTTC
>TRBJ2-7|NA|TRBV5-4|TRBD1
CASSSRQGFDEQYF
TGTGCCAGCAGCTCCAGACAGGGTTTCGACGAGCAGTACTTC
>TRBJ2-1|NA|TRBV6-5|NA
CASRRGGGNEQFF
TGTGCCAGCAGGAGAGGGGGGGGCAATGAGCAGTTCTTC
>TRBJ2-1|NA|TRBV25-1|NA
CASSEVRSGQFF
TGTGCCAGCAGTGAAGTAAGGTCGGGGCAGTTCTTC
>TRBJ2-2|NA|TRBV5-8|TRBD2
CASSLFGLAGHTGELFF
TGTGCCAGCAGCTTGTTCGGACTAGCGGGACACACCGGGGAGCTGTTTTTT
>TRBJ2-1|NA|TRBV5-6|NA
CASSGSWMVNEQFF
TGTGCCAGCAGCGGGAGTTGGATGGTAAATGAGCAGTTCTTC
>TRBJ2-7|NA|TRBV6-5|TRBD1
CASKDLDRADYEQYF
TGTGCCAGCAAGGATTTAGACAGGGCTGACTACGAGCAGTACTTC
>TRBJ2-3|NA|TRBV9|TRBD2
CASSVTGLAGDTQYF
TGTGCCAGCAGCGTAACTGGACTAGCGGGAGATACGCAGTATTTT
>TRBJ1-6|NA|TRBV18|NA
CASSRTDYNSPLHF
TGTGCCAGCTCCCGGACAGATTATAATTCACCCCTCCACTTT
>TRBJ2-5|NA|TRBV4-1|NA
CASSQDLADQETQYF
TGCGCCAGCAGCCAAGATCTGGCAGATCAAGAGACCCAGTACTTC